These 8 T cell receptor beta chains were all obtained from the same sample, sequenced in a study of TIL therapy for anti-PD-1-resistant metastatic lung cancer. The immunoSEQ assay was v3. The assay was immunoSEQ multiplex PCR, and TCRdb's table has in-frame clones only and misses some. Found here are around 59,000 clones, around 69% of them singletons; the top ten hold 6.6%. Regarding time point: pre-treatment sample, taken before nivolumab and TIL therapy. This sample comprised blood, obtained at baseline. The receptor set was obtained from a person between 25 and 79 years old with non-small cell lung cancer.

The chain joins TRBV11-1 to TRBJ1-1; D gene uncertain. Trimming cost V 7 bases and J 5 bases, with 11 bases left between them. Germline values: CDR1 SGHAT, CDR2 FQDESV (reference sequence). The CDR3 spans 12 residues. CDR3 loop: CASTNGGTEAFF. The DNA for the CDR3 is TGTGCCAGCACCAACGGAGGTACTGAAGCTTTCTTT. The variable domain in full, completed from reference TRBV11-1 and TRBJ1-1, reads EAEVAQSPRYKITEKSQAVAFWCDPISGHATLYWYRQILGQGPELLVQFQDESVVDDSQLPKDRFSAERLKGVDSTLKIQPAELGDSAMYLCASTNGGTEAFFGQGTRLTVV.

This chain uses TRBV5-4 with TRBJ2-1, with 9 bases matching TRBD2. The germline V gene has CDR1 SGHNT and CDR2 YYREEE (reference sequence). J was trimmed by 7 bases and V by 4 bases; bases with no gene match: 12. The CDR3 consists of 16 residues. The CDR3 DNA reads TGTGCCAGCAGCCGGACCGTAGCGGGGGCCGAAAATGAGCAGTTCTTC. It codes for CASSRTVAGAENEQFF.

This chain uses TRBV11-2 with TRBJ1-1; D perhaps matches TRBD1 (5 bases). Trimming cost V 1 base and J 0 bases, with 12 bases left between them. This CDR3 comprises 16 residues. Germline V gene lookup returns CDR1 SGHAT and CDR2 FQNNGV. DNA of the CDR3: TGTGCCAGCAGCTTAGGTCCCCAGGGTGTGAACACTGAAGCTTTCTTT. The encoded protein is CASSLGPQGVNTEAFF.

This rearrangement joins TRBV5-1 to TRBJ2-2, with a possible D match to TRBD1 (5 bases). With 4 bases removed from V and 4 bases from J, the gap between germline ends came to 14 bases. This CDR3 has 15 amino acids. From germline, CDR1 is SGHRS and CDR2 YFSETQ. Here the CDR3 DNA reads TGCGCCAGCAGCCAGCAGGGTTCGCGCACCGGGGAGCTGTTTTTT. Encoded protein: CASSQQGSRTGELFF.

The chain is built from TRBV7-2 and TRBJ1-5; unclear D gene. The V end was cut by 1 base, the J end by 5 bases, with 9 bases between. Per the germline V gene, CDR1 is SGHTA and CDR2 is FQGNSA. The CDR3 loop spans 14 amino acids. The CDR3 here is CASSLEPWDQPQHF. CDR3 bases: TGTGCCAGCAGCTTAGAACCATGGGATCAGCCCCAGCATTTT.

CDR3 in amino acids: CASSLEAYLTDTQYF. In DNA form, the CDR3 reads TGTGCCAGCAGCTTGGAGGCCTACCTAACAGATACGCAGTATTTT. V and J are TRBV5-4 and TRBJ2-3; D ambiguous. V lost 0 bases to trimming and J lost 3 bases, with 11 bases between them. The CDR3 length is 15 residues. Germline V gene lookup returns CDR1 SGHNT and CDR2 YYREEE (reference sequence).

The rearrangement joins TRBV5-6 to TRBJ2-1; possible D gene TRBD2, 5 bases. The CDR3 totals 13 residues. V was trimmed by 0 bases and J by 9 bases, leaving 10 bases between them. The germline CDR1 and CDR2 sequences are SGHDT and YYEEEE. This chain's CDR3 is CASSLGRHGEQFF. The DNA for the CDR3 is TGTGCCAGCAGCTTGGGGAGGCATGGTGAGCAGTTCTTC.

The V call is TRBV25-1, the J call TRBJ1-3; no definite D call. Germline CDR1 MGHDK, CDR2 SYGVNS. V lost 2 bases and J lost 7, with 12 bases in between. This CDR3 region has 14 residues. The CDR3 is CASSEMGNRNTIYF. The CDR3 DNA reads as TGTGCCAGCAGTGAAATGGGCAACCGGAACACCATATATTTT. Full variable domain (missing parts from reference TRBV25-1 and TRBJ1-3): EADIYQTPRYLVIGTGKKITLECSQTMGHDKMYWYQQDPGMELHLIHYSYGVNSTEKGDLSSESTVSRIRTEHFPLTLESARPSHTSQYLCASSEMGNRNTIYFGEGSWLTVV.